What follows are 25 T cell receptor beta chains derived from one specimen sequenced in a study of cytomegalovirus exposure and HLA in healthy donors. Sequenced by immunoSEQ multiplex PCR; TCRdb stores in-frame clones only, minus some. This repertoire shows about 190,000 clones, about 83% found once; its top ten account for roughly 1.5%. Sequences were obtained from PBMCs. These receptor sequences come from a young woman in good health and CMV-seronegative.

V gene TRBV7-9 combines with J gene TRBJ2-5, with D possibly TRBD1 on 6 matching bases. CDR3 length: 11 residues. CDR1 SEHNR and CDR2 FQNEAQ come from the germline V gene (reference sequence). The CDR3 here is CATGSGETQYF. In nucleotides, the CDR3 is TGTGCAACAGGGTCGGGAGAGACCCAGTACTTC. The entire variable domain, with the rest obtained from reference TRBV7-9 and TRBJ2-5, is as follows: DTGVSQNPRHKITKRGQNVTFRCDPISEHNRLYWYRQTLGQGPEFLTYFQNEAQLEKSRLLSDRFSAERPKGSFSTLEIQRTEQGDSAMYLCATGSGETQYFGPGTRLLVL.

The table lists this clone with a count of one. V is TRBV2 and J is TRBJ2-1, with 9 bases fitting TRBD2. V was pared by 6 bases and J by 6 bases, with 12 bases of the junction left unmatched. The germline gives CDR1 SNHLY, CDR2 FYNNEI. CDR3 length: 16 amino acids. The CDR3 region has the DNA TGTGCCAGCAGACCAAGCGGGAGGAACCTAGTCAATGAGCAGTTCTTC. Protein: CASRPSGRNLVNEQFF.

The chain has TRBV7-9 and TRBJ1-3, with D uncertain. The CDR3 has 13 residues. With 4 bases removed from V and 0 bases from J, the gap between germline ends came to 4 bases. Germline CDR1 is SEHNR and CDR2 is FQNEAQ (reference sequence). The CDR3 DNA reads as TGTGCCAGCAGCTCGAGCTCTGGAAACACCATATATTTT. Translation: CASSSSSGNTIYF.

This clone was detected many times. J is TRBJ2-3 and V is TRBV4-2; TRBD2 is a possible D gene (6 bases). Germline V gives CDR1 LGHNA, CDR2 YNFKEQ. Trimming cost V 4 bases and J 0 bases, with 20 bases left between them. The CDR3 totals 18 residues. CDR3 amino acids: CASSLKRTGDGSTDTQYF. In DNA form, the CDR3 reads TGTGCCAGCAGCCTAAAGCGGACGGGGGACGGGAGCACAGATACGCAGTATTTT.

This chain's CDR3 is CASSGGVRPWAGELFF. In DNA, the CDR3 is TGTGCCAGCAGCGGCGGGGTCAGGCCCTGGGCCGGGGAGCTGTTTTTT. The chain combines TRBV9 with TRBJ2-2, with D tentatively TRBD2 (6 bases). This CDR3 contains 16 residues. With 3 bases removed from V and 6 bases from J, the gap between germline ends came to 18 bases. Germline values: CDR1 SGDLS, CDR2 YYNGEE.

The rearrangement joins TRBV9 to TRBJ2-7; D gene uncertain. V was pared by 0 bases and J by 0 bases, with 7 bases between. Germline assignment: CDR1 SGDLS and CDR2 YYNGEE. The CDR3 contains 14 residues. DNA of the CDR3: TGTGCCAGCAGCGTAGGTCCAAACTCCTACGAGCAGTACTTC. It yields the protein CASSVGPNSYEQYF.

Written as DNA, the CDR3 is TGTGCCAGCAGTTACTCACCGGGACAACGTGAGCAGTTCTTC. Translated: CASSYSPGQREQFF. The V gene is TRBV6-6, the J gene TRBJ2-1; D might be TRBD1 (6 bases). Germline CDR1 is MNHNY and CDR2 is SVGAGI (reference sequence). Trimming took off 0 bases at V and 9 bases at J, with 12 bases between the two ends. The CDR3 runs to 14 residues.

The chain combines TRBV10-3 with TRBJ1-1; 7 nucleotides align to TRBD1. Germline loops: CDR1 ENHRY, CDR2 SYGVKD. The CDR3 loop spans 14 amino acids. Trimming took 6 bases from V and 3 from J; bases not matched to a gene: 7. Here the CDR3 reads CAIRTQGSHTEAFF. The CDR3 DNA reads as TGTGCCATCAGAACACAGGGGTCTCACACTGAAGCTTTCTTT.

The chain employs TRBV6-1 and TRBJ1-5; TRBD1 might be the D (5 bases). Trimming took off 1 base at V and 9 bases at J, with 16 bases between the two ends. CDR3 length equals 15 residues. CDR1 is MNHNS, CDR2 SASEGT, per germline. The CDR3 is CASSEGGGIWLPQHF. As DNA, the CDR3 is TGTGCCAGCAGTGAAGGGGGGGGAATTTGGCTGCCCCAGCATTTT.

This rearrangement joins TRBV6-5 to TRBJ2-1, with TRBD2 matching 7 bases. In germline, CDR1 is MNHEY, CDR2 SVGAGI. The CDR3 is made up of 13 amino acids. V dropped 5 bases and J dropped 14; count of bases not matched to a gene: 12. The CDR3 DNA reads TGTGCCAGCAGTCTTGACCTCCGGGAGGAGAAGTTCTTC. Encoded protein: CASSLDLREEKFF.

The chain uses TRBV30 and TRBJ2-1; a weak D match, TRBD1 (5 bases). V gave up 0 bases and J gave up 2 bases, with 8 bases separating them. This CDR3 has 14 residues. Germline-derived CDR1 and CDR2 are GTSNPN and SVGIG (reference sequence). The CDR3 sequence: CAWSVKGTYNEQFF. DNA of the CDR3: TGTGCCTGGAGTGTAAAGGGGACCTACAATGAGCAGTTCTTC.

The chain is built from TRBV28 and TRBJ1-5; 8 nucleotides line up with TRBD1. This CDR3 has 15 amino acids. Germline V CDR1 and CDR2: MDHEN, SYDVKM. The V gene end was trimmed by 6 bases and the J gene end by 3 bases; junction bases not matched to a gene: 7. The CDR3 coding sequence is TGTGCCAGCAGCTCGGGACAGGTGAACAATCAGCCCCAGCATTTT. Translation: CASSSGQVNNQPQHF.

In this sample, this clone turned up many times. The chain carries TRBV5-5 and TRBJ1-2, with 7 nucleotides matching TRBD1. V dropped 4 bases and J dropped 4; count of bases not matched to a gene: 1. Germline CDR1 SGHKS, CDR2 YYEKEE (reference sequence). This CDR3 has 12 residues. CDR3 amino acids: CASSGDSYGYTF. In nucleotides, the CDR3 is TGTGCCAGCAGCGGGGACAGCTATGGCTACACCTTC. Full variable domain (remainder filled in from reference TRBV5-5 and TRBJ1-2): DAGVTQSPTHLIKTRGQQVTLRCSPISGHKSVSWYQQVLGQGPQFIFQYYEKEERGRGNFPDRFSARQFPNYSSELNVNALLLGDSALYLCASSGDSYGYTFGSGTRLTVV.

The rearrangement uses TRBV5-4 and TRBJ2-7; 12 bases are a match to TRBD2. Per germline, CDR1 SGHNT and CDR2 YYREEE (reference sequence). This CDR3 spans 15 amino acids. V shed 4 bases, J shed 2 bases, and the junction held 4 bases outside the gene matches. The DNA of the CDR3 is TGTGCCAGCAGCAGGACTAGCGGGAATACCTACGAGCAGTACTTC. Protein: CASSRTSGNTYEQYF.

CDR3 nucleotide sequence: TGTGCCAGCAGCCCAGGGGGGTCCTATAATTCACCCCTCCACTTT. Protein product: CASSPGGSYNSPLHF. The chain has TRBV5-6 and TRBJ1-6, with 7 bases aligning to TRBD1. Germline CDR1 reads SGHDT; CDR2 reads YYEEEE. The CDR3 totals 15 residues. The junction had 2 bases not matched to a gene; V was cut back by 4 bases and J by 1 base. Drawing the rest from reference TRBV5-6 and TRBJ1-6, the complete variable domain is DAGVTQSPTHLIKTRGQQVTLRCSPKSGHDTVSWYQQALGQGPQFIFQYYEEEERQRGNFPDRFSGHQFPNYSSELNVNALLLGDSALYLCASSPGGSYNSPLHFGNGTRLTVT.

The V and J genes are TRBV7-9 and TRBJ1-6, with TRBD1 matching over 7 bases. Germline CDR1 reads SEHNR; CDR2 reads FQNEAQ (reference sequence). V gave up 4 bases and J gave up 0 bases; unmatched junction bases: 12. This CDR3 spans 19 amino acids. CDR3 in DNA: TGTGCCAGCAGCTCGACCGCCGGGACAGTCAGCTCCTATAATTCACCCCTCCACTTT. The encoded protein is CASSSTAGTVSSYNSPLHF.

The rearrangement uses TRBV6-8 and TRBJ2-1; TRBD2 aligns across 10 bases. The germline CDR1 and CDR2 sequences are MNHGY and SAAAGT. The CDR3 is 17 residues long. Trimming removed 7 bases from V and 2 bases from J; junction bases left unmatched: 11. CDR3 protein: CASNTSGIHDTYNEQFF. CDR3 coding DNA: TGTGCCAGCAATACTAGCGGGATCCATGATACCTACAATGAGCAGTTCTTC.

This chain connects TRBV6-5 to TRBJ2-5; 7 bases align to TRBD1. This CDR3 comprises 14 residues. CDR1 is MNHEY, CDR2 SVGAGI, per germline. The V gene end was trimmed by 6 bases and the J gene end by 1 base; junction bases not matched to a gene: 5. Written as DNA, the CDR3 is TGTGCCAGCAGCCAAGGGGGCCGCCAAGAGACCCAGTACTTC. Amino acid sequence: CASSQGGRQETQYF.

The rearrangement uses TRBV4-1 and TRBJ2-2; TRBD2 might be the D (6 bases). V was cut by 4 bases and J by 7 bases, with 16 bases left in between. The CDR3 is made up of 15 amino acids. CDR1 MGHRA and CDR2 YSYEKL come from the germline V gene. The CDR3 nucleotides read TGCGCCAGCAGCCCCGGGAGCTCATTGAACGGGGAGCTGTTTTTT. The encoded protein is CASSPGSSLNGELFF.

This chain uses TRBV5-4 with TRBJ2-7, with 12 bases aligning to TRBD1. Germline trimming cut 5 bases from V and 5 bases from J; bases unmatched to any gene: 8. Germline V CDR1 and CDR2: SGHNT, YYREEE (reference sequence). This CDR3 has 15 residues. In DNA, the CDR3 is TGTGCCAGCAGACGAGCCGGGACAGGGGGCAACGAGCAGTACTTC. Protein product: CASRRAGTGGNEQYF.

The rearrangement uses TRBV28 and TRBJ2-3; 7 positions agree with TRBD1. CDR3 size: 15 residues. Per the germline V gene, CDR1 is MDHEN and CDR2 is SYDVKM. Unmatched junction bases numbered 10, after V lost 8 bases and J lost 2 bases. The CDR3 region is CASGFGDSSTDTQYF. The CDR3 DNA sequence: TGTGCCAGCGGATTTGGGGACAGCTCCACAGATACGCAGTATTTT.

This chain connects TRBV2 to TRBJ2-3; D is perhaps TRBD1 (5 bases). Trimming left V 7 bases short and J 0 bases short, with 17 bases between. The CDR3 extends over 16 amino acids. The germline V gene has CDR1 SNHLY and CDR2 FYNNEI. The CDR3: CASIESHRTSTDTQYF. The CDR3 DNA sequence: TGTGCCAGCATCGAGTCTCACAGGACAAGCACAGATACGCAGTATTTT.

The genes are TRBV29-1 and TRBJ1-1, with 8 positions matching TRBD1. The length of the CDR3 is 13 residues. Germline V CDR1 and CDR2: SQVTM, ANQGSEA. J lost 5 bases, V lost 5 bases, and 7 bases had no gene match. CDR3 amino acids: CSVTWTGLTEAFF. DNA for the CDR3: TGCAGCGTTACATGGACAGGGTTAACTGAAGCTTTCTTT.

This chain uses TRBV5-4 with TRBJ1-2, with TRBD1 matching 7 bases. The CDR3 length is 15 residues. The germline gives CDR1 SGHNT, CDR2 YYREEE (reference sequence). Trimming removed 5 bases from V and 3 bases from J; junction bases left unmatched: 10. CDR3 in amino acids: CASRRLADRHYGYTF. CDR3 nucleotide sequence: TGTGCCAGCAGACGCCTCGCGGACAGGCACTATGGCTACACCTTC.

The J gene is TRBJ2-1, the V gene TRBV28, with 14 nucleotides matching TRBD2. Germline CDR1 reads MDHEN; CDR2 reads SYDVKM. The CDR3 loop spans 16 amino acids. V lost 5 bases and J lost 9; bases outside the gene matches: 9. CDR3 nucleotides: TGTGCCAGCAGTCCCGGACTAGCGGGGGGTTTTGGTGAGCAGTTCTTC. Its protein is CASSPGLAGGFGEQFF.